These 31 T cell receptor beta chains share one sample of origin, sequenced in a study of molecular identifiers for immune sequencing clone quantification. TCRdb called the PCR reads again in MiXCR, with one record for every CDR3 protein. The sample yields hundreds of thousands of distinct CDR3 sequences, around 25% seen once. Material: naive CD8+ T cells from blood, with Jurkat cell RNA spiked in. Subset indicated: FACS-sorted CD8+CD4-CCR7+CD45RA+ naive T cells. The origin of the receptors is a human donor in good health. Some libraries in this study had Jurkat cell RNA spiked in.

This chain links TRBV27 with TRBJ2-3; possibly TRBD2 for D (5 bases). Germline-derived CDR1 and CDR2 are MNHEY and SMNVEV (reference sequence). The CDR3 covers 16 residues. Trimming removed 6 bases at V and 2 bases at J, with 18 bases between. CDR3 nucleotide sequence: TGTGCCAGCAGGCAAGACCACGGGGTCCCCACAGATACGCAGTATTTT. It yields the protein CASRQDHGVPTDTQYF.

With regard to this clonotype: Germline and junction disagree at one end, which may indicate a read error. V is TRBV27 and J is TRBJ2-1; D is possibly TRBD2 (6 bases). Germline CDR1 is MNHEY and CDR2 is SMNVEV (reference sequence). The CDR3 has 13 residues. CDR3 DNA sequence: TGTGCCAGCGGGGGGTTATCCTACAATGAGCAGCTCTTC. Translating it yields CASGGLSYNEQLF.

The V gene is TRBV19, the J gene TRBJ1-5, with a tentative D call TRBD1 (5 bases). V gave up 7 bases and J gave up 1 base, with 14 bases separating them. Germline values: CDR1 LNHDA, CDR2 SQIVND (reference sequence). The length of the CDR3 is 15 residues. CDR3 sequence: CASTPGTRSNQPQHF. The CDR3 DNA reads TGTGCCAGTACCCCCGGGACCCGAAGCAATCAGCCCCAGCATTTT.

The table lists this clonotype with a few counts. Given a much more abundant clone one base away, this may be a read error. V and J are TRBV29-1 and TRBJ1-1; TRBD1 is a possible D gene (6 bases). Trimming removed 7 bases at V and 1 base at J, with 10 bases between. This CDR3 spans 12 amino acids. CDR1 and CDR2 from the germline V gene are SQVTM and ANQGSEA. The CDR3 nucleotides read TGCAGCGGGGGGGCAGCGAACACTGAAGCTTTCTTT. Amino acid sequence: CSGGAANTEAFF.

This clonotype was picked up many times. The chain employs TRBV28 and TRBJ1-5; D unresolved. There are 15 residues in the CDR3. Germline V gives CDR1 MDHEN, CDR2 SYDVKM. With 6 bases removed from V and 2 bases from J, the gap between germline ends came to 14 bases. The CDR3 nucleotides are TGTGCCAGCAGGAGTTATCAGGAGCGCAATCAGCCCCAGCATTTT. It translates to CASRSYQERNQPQHF.

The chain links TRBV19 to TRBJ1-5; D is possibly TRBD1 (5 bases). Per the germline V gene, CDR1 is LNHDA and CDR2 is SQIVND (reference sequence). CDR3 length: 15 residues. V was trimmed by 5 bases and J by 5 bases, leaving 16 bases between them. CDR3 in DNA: TGTGCCAGTAGTGGGGCAGGGAATGAGGATCAGCCCCAGCATTTT. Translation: CASSGAGNEDQPQHF.

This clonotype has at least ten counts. The DNA for the CDR3 is TGCGCCAGCAGCCAAGGCCCAAGTGGTCAGCCCCAGCATTTT. It specifies CASSQGPSGQPQHF. The chain uses TRBV4-1 and TRBJ1-5; D is unclear. Germline-derived CDR1 and CDR2 are MGHRA and YSYEKL. V was clipped by 1 base and J by 6 bases, with 10 bases between them. The CDR3 totals 14 residues.

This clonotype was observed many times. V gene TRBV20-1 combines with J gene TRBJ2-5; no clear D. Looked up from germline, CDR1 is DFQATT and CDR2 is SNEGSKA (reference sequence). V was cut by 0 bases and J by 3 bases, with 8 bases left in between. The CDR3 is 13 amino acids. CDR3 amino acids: CSARDWSEETQYF. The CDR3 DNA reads TGCAGTGCTAGAGATTGGAGTGAAGAGACCCAGTACTTC.

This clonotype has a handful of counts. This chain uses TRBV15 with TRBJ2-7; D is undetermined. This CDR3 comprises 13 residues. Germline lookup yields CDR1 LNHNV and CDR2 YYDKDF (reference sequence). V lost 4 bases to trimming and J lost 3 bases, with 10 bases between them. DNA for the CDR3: TGTGCCACCAGCACCGGCATACTCTACGAGCAGTACTTC. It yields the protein CATSTGILYEQYF.

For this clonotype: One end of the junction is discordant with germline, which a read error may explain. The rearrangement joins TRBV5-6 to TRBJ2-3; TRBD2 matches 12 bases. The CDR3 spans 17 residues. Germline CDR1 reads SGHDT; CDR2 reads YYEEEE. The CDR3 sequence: CASNLAASGGAQDTQYF. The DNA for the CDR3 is TGTGCCAGCAACTTGGCTGCTAGCGGGGGGGCCCAAGATACGCAGTATTTT.

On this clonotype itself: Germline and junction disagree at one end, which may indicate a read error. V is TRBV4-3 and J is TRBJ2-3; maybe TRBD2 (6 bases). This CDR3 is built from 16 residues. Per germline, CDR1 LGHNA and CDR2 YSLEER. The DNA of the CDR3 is TGCGCCCGCCGCCAAGCGGGTGCGGGCGTCCCGGCTCCGCCGTCTTTT. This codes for CARRQAGAGVPAPPSF.

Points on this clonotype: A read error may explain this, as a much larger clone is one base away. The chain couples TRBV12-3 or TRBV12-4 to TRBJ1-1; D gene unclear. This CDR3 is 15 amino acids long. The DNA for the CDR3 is TGTGCCAGCAGTTTCGATGGCGAAGGGAGCACTGGAGCTTTCTTT. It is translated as CASSFDGEGSTGAFF.

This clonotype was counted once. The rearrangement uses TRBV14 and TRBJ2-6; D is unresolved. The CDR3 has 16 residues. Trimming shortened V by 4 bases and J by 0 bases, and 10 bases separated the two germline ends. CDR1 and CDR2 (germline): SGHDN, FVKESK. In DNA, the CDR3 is TGTGCCAGCAGCCTAGTTTTCGGCTCTGGGGCCAACGTCCTGACTTTC. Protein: CASSLVFGSGANVLTF.

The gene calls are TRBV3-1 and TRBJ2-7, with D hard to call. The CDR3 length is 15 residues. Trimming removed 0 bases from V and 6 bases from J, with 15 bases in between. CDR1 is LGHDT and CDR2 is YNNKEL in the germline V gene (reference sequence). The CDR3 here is CASSQEIGVSGEQYF. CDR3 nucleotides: TGTGCCAGCAGCCAAGAAATTGGGGTATCCGGCGAGCAGTACTTC.

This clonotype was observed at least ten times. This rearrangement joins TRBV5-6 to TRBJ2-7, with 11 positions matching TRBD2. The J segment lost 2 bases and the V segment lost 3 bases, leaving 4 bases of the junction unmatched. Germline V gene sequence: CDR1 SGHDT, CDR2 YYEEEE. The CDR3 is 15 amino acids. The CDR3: CASSYTTSGTYEQYF. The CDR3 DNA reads TGTGCCAGCAGCTATACGACTAGCGGGACCTACGAGCAGTACTTC.

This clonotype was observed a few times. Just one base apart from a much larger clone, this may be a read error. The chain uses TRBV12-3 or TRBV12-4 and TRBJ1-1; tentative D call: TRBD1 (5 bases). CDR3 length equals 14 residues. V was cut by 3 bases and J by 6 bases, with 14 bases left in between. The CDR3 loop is CASSFRGTSAEAFF. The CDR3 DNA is TGTGCCAGCAGTTTCCGGGGGACGTCCGCTGAAGCTTTCTTT.

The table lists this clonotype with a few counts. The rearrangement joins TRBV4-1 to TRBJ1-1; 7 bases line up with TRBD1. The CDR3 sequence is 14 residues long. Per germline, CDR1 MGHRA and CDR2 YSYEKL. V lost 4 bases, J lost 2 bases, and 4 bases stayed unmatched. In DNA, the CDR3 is TGCGCCAGCAGCCGAAACAGGGGAAACACTGAAGCTTTCTTT. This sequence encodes CASSRNRGNTEAFF.

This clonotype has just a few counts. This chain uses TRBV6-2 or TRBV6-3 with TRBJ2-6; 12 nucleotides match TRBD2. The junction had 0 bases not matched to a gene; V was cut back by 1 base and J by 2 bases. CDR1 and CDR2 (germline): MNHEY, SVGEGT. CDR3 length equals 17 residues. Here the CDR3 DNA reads TGTGCCAGCAGTTACTGGACTAGCGGGACTGGGGCCAACGTCCTGACTTTC. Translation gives CASSYWTSGTGANVLTF.

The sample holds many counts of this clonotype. The CDR3 loop is CATSINRARDTQYF. The CDR3, as DNA: TGTGCCACCAGCATAAACAGGGCCCGAGATACGCAGTATTTT. The chain uses TRBV15 and TRBJ2-3, with D maybe TRBD1 (6 bases). The CDR3 is made up of 14 amino acids. Germline values: CDR1 LNHNV, CDR2 YYDKDF (reference sequence). V lost 4 bases to trimming and J lost 5 bases, with 13 bases between them.

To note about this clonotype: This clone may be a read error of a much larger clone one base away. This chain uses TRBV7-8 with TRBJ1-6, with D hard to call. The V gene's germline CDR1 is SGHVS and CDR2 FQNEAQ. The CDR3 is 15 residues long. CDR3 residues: CASGLRSDDNSPLHF. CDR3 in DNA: TGTGCCAGCGGCTTACGGTCTGACGATAATTCACCCCTCCACTTT.

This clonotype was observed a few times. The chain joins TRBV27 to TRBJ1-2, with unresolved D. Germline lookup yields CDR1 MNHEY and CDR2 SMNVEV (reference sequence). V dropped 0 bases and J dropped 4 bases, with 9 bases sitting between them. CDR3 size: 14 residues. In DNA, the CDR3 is TGTGCCAGCAGTTTATCGGCCAGCTCCTATGGCTACACCTTC. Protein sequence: CASSLSASSYGYTF.

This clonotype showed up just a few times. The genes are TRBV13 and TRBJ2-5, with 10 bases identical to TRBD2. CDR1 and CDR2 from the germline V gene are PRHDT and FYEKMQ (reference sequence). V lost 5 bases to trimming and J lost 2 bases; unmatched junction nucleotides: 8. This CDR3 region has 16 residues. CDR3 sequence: CASSNYSGGYQETQYF. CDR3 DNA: TGTGCCAGCAGCAATTATAGCGGGGGGTATCAAGAGACCCAGTACTTC.

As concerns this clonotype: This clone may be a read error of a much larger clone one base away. CDR3 residues: CASSICSDTQYF. The CDR3 nucleotides read TGTGCCAGCAGCATCTGCTCAGATACGCAGTATTTT. The V gene is TRBV9, the J gene TRBJ2-3; D uncertain. Trimming took off 4 bases at V and 4 bases at J, with 7 bases between the two ends. The CDR3 sequence is 12 residues long. The germline gives CDR1 SGDLS, CDR2 YYNGEE.

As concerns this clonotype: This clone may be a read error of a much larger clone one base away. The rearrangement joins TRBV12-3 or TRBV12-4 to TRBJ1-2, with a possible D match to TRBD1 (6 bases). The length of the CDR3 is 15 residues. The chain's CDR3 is CASSLRPGGAYGYAF. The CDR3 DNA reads TGTGCCAGCAGTTTACGTCCGGGGGGCGCCTATGGCTACGCCTTC.

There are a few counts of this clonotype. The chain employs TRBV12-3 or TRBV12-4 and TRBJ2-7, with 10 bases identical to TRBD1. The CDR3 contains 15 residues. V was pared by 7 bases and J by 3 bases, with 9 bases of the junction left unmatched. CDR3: CASTLRGTGVYEQYF. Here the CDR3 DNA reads TGTGCCAGCACCCTAAGAGGGACAGGGGTCTACGAGCAGTACTTC.

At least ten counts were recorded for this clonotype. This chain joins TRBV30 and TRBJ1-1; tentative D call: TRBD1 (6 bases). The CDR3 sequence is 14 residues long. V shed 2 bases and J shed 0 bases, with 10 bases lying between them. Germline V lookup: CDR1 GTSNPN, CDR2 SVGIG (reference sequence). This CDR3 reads CAWSRRGMNTEAFF. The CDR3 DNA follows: TGTGCCTGGAGTCGCAGGGGAATGAACACTGAAGCTTTCTTT.

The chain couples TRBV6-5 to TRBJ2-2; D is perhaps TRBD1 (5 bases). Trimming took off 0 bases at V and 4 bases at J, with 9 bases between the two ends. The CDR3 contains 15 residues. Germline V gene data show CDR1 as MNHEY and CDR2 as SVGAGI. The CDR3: CASSYSLRGTGELFF. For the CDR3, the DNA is TGTGCCAGCAGTTACTCGTTAAGGGGCACCGGGGAGCTGTTTTTT.

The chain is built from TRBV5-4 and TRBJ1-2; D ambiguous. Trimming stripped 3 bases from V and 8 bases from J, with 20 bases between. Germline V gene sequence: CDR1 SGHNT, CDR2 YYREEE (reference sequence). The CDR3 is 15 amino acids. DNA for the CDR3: TGTGCCAGCAGCTCCGGCCGGGTAGGAGAGGTCGGCTACACCTTC. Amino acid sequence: CASSSGRVGEVGYTF.

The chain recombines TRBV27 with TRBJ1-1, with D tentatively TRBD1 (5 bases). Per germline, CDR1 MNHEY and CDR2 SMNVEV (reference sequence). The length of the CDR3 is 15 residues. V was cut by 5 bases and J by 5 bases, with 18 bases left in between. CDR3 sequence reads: CASSQGAKGWTEAFF. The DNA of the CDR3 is TGTGCCAGCAGTCAAGGGGCGAAGGGGTGGACTGAAGCTTTCTTT.

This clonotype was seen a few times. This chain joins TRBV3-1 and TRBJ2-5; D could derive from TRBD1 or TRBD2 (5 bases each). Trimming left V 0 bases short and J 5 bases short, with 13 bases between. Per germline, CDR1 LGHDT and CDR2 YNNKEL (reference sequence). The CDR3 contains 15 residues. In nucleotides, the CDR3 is TGTGCCAGCAGCCAAGATGGGGGTAGCCTGGAGACCCAGTACTTC. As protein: CASSQDGGSLETQYF.

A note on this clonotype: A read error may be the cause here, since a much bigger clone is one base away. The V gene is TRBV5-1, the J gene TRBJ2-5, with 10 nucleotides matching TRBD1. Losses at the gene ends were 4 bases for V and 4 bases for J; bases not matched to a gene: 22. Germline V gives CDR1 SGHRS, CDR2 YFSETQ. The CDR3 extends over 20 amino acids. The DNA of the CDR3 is TGCGCCAGCAGCCCTATAGGGACAGGGGACCCATCGGCCGATCGAGAGACCCAGTACTTC. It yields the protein CASSPIGTGDPSADRETQYF.